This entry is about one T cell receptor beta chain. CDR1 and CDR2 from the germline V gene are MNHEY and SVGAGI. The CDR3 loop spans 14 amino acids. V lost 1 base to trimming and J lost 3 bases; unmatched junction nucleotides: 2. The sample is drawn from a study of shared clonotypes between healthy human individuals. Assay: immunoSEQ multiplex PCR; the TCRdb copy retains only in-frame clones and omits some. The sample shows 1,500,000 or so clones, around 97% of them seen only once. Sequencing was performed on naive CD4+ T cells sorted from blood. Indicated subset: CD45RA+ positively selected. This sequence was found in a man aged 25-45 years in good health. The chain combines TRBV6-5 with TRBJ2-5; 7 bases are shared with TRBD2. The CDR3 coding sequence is TGTGCCAGCAGTTACTGGGGAGGGGAAGAGACCCAGTACTTC. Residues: CASSYWGGEETQYF.